This TCR beta chain is from a study of neoadjuvant anti-PD-1 for oral cavity cancer. Assay: immunoSEQ multiplex PCR; the TCRdb copy retains only in-frame clones and omits some. This table holds 20,000 to 25,000 clones, more than 40% found once. Time point: after neoadjuvant nivolumab, at surgical resection. These newly diagnosed stage II-IVA oral cavity squamous cell carcinoma patients had no prior systemic or radiation treatment. Sample: tumor tissue, taken after nivolumab (anti-PD-1) treatment. The sequence was collected from a person aged 40-85 years with oral cavity squamous cell carcinoma.

CDR3 nucleotides: TGCGCCAGCAGCCAAGATTTCACAACCCGCCGTGGCATTCAGTACTTC. It translates to CASSQDFTTRRGIQYF. The chain carries TRBV4-3 and TRBJ2-4; no reliable D call. Germline V gene data show CDR1 as LGHNA and CDR2 as YSLEER. The V end was cut by 0 bases, the J end by 9 bases, with 18 bases between. The length of the CDR3 is 16 residues.